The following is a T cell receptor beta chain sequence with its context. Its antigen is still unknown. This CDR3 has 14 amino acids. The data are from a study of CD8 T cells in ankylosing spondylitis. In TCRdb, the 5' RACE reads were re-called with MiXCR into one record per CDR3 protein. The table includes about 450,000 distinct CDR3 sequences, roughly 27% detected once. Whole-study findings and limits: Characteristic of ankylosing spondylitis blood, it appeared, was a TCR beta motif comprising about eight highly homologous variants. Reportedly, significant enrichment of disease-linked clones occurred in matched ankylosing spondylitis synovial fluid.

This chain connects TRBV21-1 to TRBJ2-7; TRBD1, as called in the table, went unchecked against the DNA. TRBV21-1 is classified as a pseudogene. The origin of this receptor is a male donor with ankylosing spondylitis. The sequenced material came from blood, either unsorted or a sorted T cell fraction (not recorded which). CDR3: CASTEAAQTYEQYV. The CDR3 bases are TGTGCCAGCACCGAAGCCGCCCAGACCTACGAGCAGTACGTC.